The rows below give T cell receptor beta chains drawn from one sample of a study of T cell repertoires in cytomegalovirus infection. TCRdb reprocessed the reads via MiXCR and lists one record per CDR3 protein. The data show tens of thousands of distinct CDR3 sequences, over 3.5% seen once. Sequenced material: PBMCs. The receptors come from a human donor in good health (CMV status not recorded). Some clones in this sample may be carry-over from other donors' samples. The CDR3 runs from the conserved cysteine through the conserved F or W. Each record gives: V gene, CDR3 protein.

>TRBV7-2
CASSLVGGYSNQPQHF
>TRBV7-3
CASSPSAGGWNEQFF
>TRBV6-5
CASRKGGPNQPQHF
>TRBV7-2
CASSSMTGPDTQYF
>TRBV4-1
CASSLRTGDVNEQYF
>TRBV14
CASSLGTKAGGYTF
>TRBV28
CASSLGKGPGLADQETQYF
>TRBV7-2
CASSFERSTEAFF
>TRBV7-9
CASVGQPSGANVLTF
>TRBV6-2/TRBV6-3
CASSHPRGNQPQHF
>TRBV9
CASSVGPRSSYNSPLHF
>TRBV28
CASKGPHEQFF
>TRBV2
CASMGQGANIQYF
>TRBV28
CASSIRMGLAGETQYF
>TRBV19
CASSPGSASGSKLEQYF
>TRBV10-3
CAIRPDSGSYEQYF
>TRBV25-1
CASAEGLLGETQYF
>TRBV6-5
CASRRGDRGLSNTEAFF
>TRBV6-1
CASSSGRTSGYNEQFF
>TRBV19
CASSSRDRLNTEAFF
>TRBV18
CASSRRTSQSGETQYF
>TRBV20-1
CSALRNTEAFF
>TRBV7-8
CASSRTSGGAGSYEQYF
>TRBV20-1
CSALGQGLETQYF
>TRBV7-2
CASSPPGPGELFF
>TRBV2
CASSPGPRAQYF
>TRBV7-2
CASSPGSHQPQHF
>TRBV6-2/TRBV6-3
CASMMGGVKTQYF
>TRBV7-2
CASSVQGAPNYGYTF
>TRBV7-2
CASSWRTAGAQETQYF
>TRBV7-2
CASSVLQGAGAFF
>TRBV7-2
CASSLGGRATDTQYF